This TCR beta chain was recovered during a study of T-cell memory formation after mild COVID-19. The overall study: Most TCR clusters belonged to a single donor. Notes on the study in general: In pre-infection memory, a portion of responding clones appeared, which suggested that cross-reactive memory joined.

The V end was cut by 4 bases, the J end by 3 bases, with 16 bases between. In germline, CDR1 is SGHRS, CDR2 YFSETQ. The CDR3 covers 15 residues. Constant-segment-primed 5'RACE gave TCR alpha and TCR beta cDNA libraries with sample barcodes and UMIs. TCRdb re-called the 5' RACE reads through MiXCR, storing one row per CDR3 protein. The table includes approximately 190,000 distinct CDR3 sequences, approximately 16% detected once. Regarding this clonotype: Its matching antigen is unknown.

The material sequenced was PBMCs or a T cell subset sorted from them (not recorded which). This TCR was recovered from an adult woman who had mild COVID-19 (a few samples of this study predate the infection). Cell type and time point are not known. This chain connects TRBV5-1 to TRBJ1-2; D not certain. The CDR3 protein is CASSQGVVHDYGYTF. DNA for the CDR3: TGCGCCAGCAGCCAAGGTGTAGTACATGACTATGGCTACACCTTC.